This T cell receptor (beta chain) was sequenced in a study of molecular identifiers for immune sequencing clone quantification. This clonotype was detected ten times or more. Its target is not known. The germline V gene has CDR1 SNHLY and CDR2 FYNNEI. Losses at the gene ends were 3 bases for V and 3 bases for J; bases not matched to a gene: 2. The CDR3 covers 13 residues. Naive CD8 T cells were sorted, and the gate applied was CD8+CD4-CCR7+CD45RA+. The use of previously described methods and listed TCR primers produced the bulk TCR libraries. Via MiXCR, TCRdb re-called the PCR reads, giving one row per CDR3 protein. The table includes some 320,000 distinct CDR3 sequences, over 20% detected once. Overall study findings and caveats: About a million naive cells reportedly did not prevent detection of spiked Jurkat TCR RNA from one cell. Clones of above 20 RNA copies carried over 99% of effector molecules; in naive cells they carried under 1%.

This sequence was found in a human donor in good health. Some libraries in this study had Jurkat cell RNA spiked in. This chain links TRBV2 with TRBJ2-7, with 7 positions matching TRBD2. The sample was naive CD8+ T cells from blood, with Jurkat cell RNA spiked in. The subset: FACS-sorted CD8+CD4-CCR7+CD45RA+ naive T cells. The CDR3 coding sequence is TGTGCCAGCAGTGAGCCTAGCGGCTACGAGCAGTACTTC. Residues: CASSEPSGYEQYF.